The 5 T cell receptor beta chains below were found in one sample sequenced in a study of CD8+CD57+ T cells in acquired aplastic anemia. TCR beta VDJ and CDR3 were profiled, and genomic DNA was the template. From the reads, TCRdb called clonotypes with MiXCR, one entry per CDR3 protein. In the table there are roughly 500,000 distinct CDR3 sequences, around 32% of which are singletons. By flow cytometry, patients selected for sequencing had shown an expansion of CD8+CD57+ cells. Sequencing was performed on sorted CD4+, CD8+, or CD8+CD57+ T cells (not recorded which) from PBMCs. These receptors all stem from a human donor with aplastic anemia.

This clonotype was seen ten or more times. The chain recombines TRBV7-3 with TRBJ1-1, with D unresolved. V was pared by 5 bases and J by 2 bases, with 12 bases between. Per germline, CDR1 SGHTA and CDR2 FQGTGA. The CDR3 is 14 residues long. CDR3 amino acids: CASSPQRGNTEAFF. The CDR3 nucleotides are TGTGCCAGCAGCCCACAGCGGGGTAACACTGAAGCTTTCTTT.

This clonotype appeared a few times. A clone one base away is much larger, so this may be a read error. The chain links TRBV9 to TRBJ1-5; perhaps TRBD1 as D (5 bases). The CDR3 spans 14 residues. V lost 0 bases and J 3 bases, leaving 7 bases between the germline ends. Germline lookup yields CDR1 SGDLS and CDR2 YYNGEE. CDR3 DNA: TGTGCCAGCAGCGTAGAAGGGGACAATCAGCCCCAGCATTTT. Its translation: CASSVEGDNQPQHF.

With regard to this clonotype: A much larger clone lies a single base off, so this may be a read error. This chain links TRBV20-1 with TRBJ1-2; 8 nucleotides match TRBD1. This CDR3 spans 14 amino acids. The germline V gene has CDR1 DFQATT and CDR2 SNEGSKA (reference sequence). The CDR3 DNA sequence: TGCCGTGCTAGTTTCAGGGGGCGATTGGGTGGCTACACCTTC. Residues: CRASFRGRLGGYTF.

Only a few counts were recorded for this clonotype. DNA of the CDR3: TGTGCCACCAGCAGAGAGCGGGGGATAATGAACACCGGGGAGCTGTTTTTT. Its translation: CATSRERGIMNTGELFF. The chain is built from TRBV15 and TRBJ2-2; 7 bases fit TRBD2. J was trimmed by 1 base and V by 0 bases; bases with no gene match: 5. The CDR3 is 17 amino acids. Germline V CDR1 and CDR2: LNHNV, YYDKDF (reference sequence).

This chain connects TRBV7-9 to TRBJ2-5, with D tentatively TRBD1 (6 bases). Germline V gives CDR1 SEHNR, CDR2 FQNEAQ (reference sequence). This CDR3 has 13 residues. The V gene lost 9 bases and the J gene lost 5 bases, with 16 bases spanning the gap. The CDR3: CASRRQDTETQYF. CDR3 sequence (DNA): TGTGCCAGTCGCCGACAGGACACGGAGACCCAGTACTTC.